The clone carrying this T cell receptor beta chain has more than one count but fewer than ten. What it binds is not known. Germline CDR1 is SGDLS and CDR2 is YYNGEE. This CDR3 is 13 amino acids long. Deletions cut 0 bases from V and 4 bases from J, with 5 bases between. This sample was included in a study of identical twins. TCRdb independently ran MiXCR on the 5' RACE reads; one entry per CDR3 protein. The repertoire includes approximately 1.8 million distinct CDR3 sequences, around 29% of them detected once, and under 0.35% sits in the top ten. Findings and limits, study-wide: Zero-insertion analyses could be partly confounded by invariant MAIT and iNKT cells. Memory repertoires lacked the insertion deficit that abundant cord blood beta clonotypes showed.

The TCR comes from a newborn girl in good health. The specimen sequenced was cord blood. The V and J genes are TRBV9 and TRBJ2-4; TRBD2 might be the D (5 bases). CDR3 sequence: CASSVGTKNIQYF. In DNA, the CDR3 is TGTGCCAGCAGCGTAGGGACTAAAAACATTCAGTACTTC.